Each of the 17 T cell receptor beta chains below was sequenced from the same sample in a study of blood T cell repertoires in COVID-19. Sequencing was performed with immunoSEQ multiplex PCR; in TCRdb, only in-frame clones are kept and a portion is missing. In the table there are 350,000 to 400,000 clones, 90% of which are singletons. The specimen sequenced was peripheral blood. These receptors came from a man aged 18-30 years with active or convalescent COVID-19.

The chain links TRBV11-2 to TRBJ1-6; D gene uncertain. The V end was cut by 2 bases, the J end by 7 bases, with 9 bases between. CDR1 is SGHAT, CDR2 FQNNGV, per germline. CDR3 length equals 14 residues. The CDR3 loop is CASSLQPGNSPLHF. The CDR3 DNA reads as TGTGCCAGCAGCTTACAGCCGGGAAATTCACCCCTCCACTTT.

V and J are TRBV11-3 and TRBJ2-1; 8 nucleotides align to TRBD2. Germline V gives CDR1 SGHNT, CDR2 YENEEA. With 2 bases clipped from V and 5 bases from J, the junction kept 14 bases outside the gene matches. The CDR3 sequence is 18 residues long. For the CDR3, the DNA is TGTGCCAGCAGCTTATTGCCCCCACGGCGGGGGGCGAACAATGAGCAGTTCTTC. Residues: CASSLLPPRRGANNEQFF.

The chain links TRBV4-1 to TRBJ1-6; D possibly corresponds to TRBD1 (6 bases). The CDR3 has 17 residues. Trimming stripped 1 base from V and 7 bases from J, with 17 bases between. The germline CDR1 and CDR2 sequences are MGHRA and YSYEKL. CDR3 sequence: CASSQVPTGRPNSPLHF. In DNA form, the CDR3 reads TGCGCCAGCAGCCAAGTTCCCACAGGGCGCCCCAATTCACCCCTCCACTTT.

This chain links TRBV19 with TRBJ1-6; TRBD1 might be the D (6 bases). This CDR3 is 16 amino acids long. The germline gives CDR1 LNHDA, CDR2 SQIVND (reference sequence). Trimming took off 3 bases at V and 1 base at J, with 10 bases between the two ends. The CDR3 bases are TGTGCCAGTAGTATGCTACAGGGATCCTATAATTCACCCCTCCACTTT. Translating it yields CASSMLQGSYNSPLHF.

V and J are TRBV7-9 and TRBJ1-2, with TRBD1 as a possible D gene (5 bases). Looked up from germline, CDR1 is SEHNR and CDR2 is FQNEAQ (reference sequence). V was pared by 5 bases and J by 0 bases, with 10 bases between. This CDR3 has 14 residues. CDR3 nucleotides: TGTGCCAGCAGCGCGGGGGGAACTAACTATGGCTACACCTTC. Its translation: CASSAGGTNYGYTF.

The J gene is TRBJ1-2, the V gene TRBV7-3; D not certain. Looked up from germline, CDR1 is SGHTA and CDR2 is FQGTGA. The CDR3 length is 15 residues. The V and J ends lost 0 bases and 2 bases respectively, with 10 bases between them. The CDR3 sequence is CASSLTGSKNYGYTF. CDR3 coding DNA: TGTGCCAGCAGCTTAACAGGGAGTAAGAACTATGGCTACACCTTC.

CDR3 sequence reads: CASKTGTADYEQYF. The CDR3 coding sequence is TGTGCCAGCAAAACCGGGACAGCGGACTACGAGCAGTACTTC. J is TRBJ2-7 and V is TRBV2; 7 bases match TRBD1. The germline V gene has CDR1 SNHLY and CDR2 FYNNEI. The CDR3 extends over 14 amino acids. The junction had 9 bases not matched to a gene; V was cut back by 7 bases and J by 3 bases.

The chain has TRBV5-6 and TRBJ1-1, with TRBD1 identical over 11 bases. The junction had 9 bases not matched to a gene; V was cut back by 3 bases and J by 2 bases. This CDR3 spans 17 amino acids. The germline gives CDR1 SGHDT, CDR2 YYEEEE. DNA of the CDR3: TGTGCCAGCAGCTGGGTCGGGGACAGGGGGAAAAACACTGAAGCTTTCTTT. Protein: CASSWVGDRGKNTEAFF. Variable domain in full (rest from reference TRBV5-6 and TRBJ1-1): DAGVTQSPTHLIKTRGQQVTLRCSPKSGHDTVSWYQQALGQGPQFIFQYYEEEERQRGNFPDRFSGHQFPNYSSELNVNALLLGDSALYLCASSWVGDRGKNTEAFFGQGTRLTVV.

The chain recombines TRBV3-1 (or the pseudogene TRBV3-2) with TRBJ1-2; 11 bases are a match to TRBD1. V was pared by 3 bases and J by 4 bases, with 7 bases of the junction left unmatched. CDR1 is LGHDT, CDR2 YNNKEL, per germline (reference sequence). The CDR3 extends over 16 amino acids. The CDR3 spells CASSHEGQGAGYGYTF. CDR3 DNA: TGTGCCAGCAGCCACGAAGGACAGGGGGCTGGCTATGGCTACACCTTC.

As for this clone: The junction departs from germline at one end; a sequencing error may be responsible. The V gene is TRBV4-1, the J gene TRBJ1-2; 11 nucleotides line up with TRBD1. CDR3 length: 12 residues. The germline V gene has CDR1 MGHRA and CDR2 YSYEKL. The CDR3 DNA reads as TGCGCCAGCAGCCAAGACGGACAGGGGGCCGACTTC. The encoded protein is CASSQDGQGADF.

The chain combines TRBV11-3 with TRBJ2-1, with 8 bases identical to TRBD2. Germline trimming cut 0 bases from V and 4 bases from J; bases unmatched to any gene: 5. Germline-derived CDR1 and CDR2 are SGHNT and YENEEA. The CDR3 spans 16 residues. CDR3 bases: TGTGCCAGCAGCTTAGAAGGGCGGGGGGCGTACAATGAGCAGTTCTTC. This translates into CASSLEGRGAYNEQFF.

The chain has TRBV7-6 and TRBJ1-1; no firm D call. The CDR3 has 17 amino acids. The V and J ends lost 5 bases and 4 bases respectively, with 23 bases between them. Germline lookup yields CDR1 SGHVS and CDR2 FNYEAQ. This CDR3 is CASSRRRNVDHVTEAFF. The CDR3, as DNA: TGTGCCAGCAGCCGACGGCGGAATGTAGACCATGTCACTGAAGCTTTCTTT.

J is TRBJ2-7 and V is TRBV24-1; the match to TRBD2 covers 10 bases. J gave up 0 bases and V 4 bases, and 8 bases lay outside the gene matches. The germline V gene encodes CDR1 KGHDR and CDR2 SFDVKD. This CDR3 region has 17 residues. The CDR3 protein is CATSDSTSGYPSYEQYF. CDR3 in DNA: TGTGCCACCAGTGACTCGACTAGCGGGTATCCCTCCTACGAGCAGTACTTC.

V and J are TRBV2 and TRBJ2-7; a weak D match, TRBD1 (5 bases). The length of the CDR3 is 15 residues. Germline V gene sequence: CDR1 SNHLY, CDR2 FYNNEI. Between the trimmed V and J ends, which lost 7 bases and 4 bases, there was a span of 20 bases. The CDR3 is CASTPLGQNPYEQYF. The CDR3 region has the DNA TGTGCCAGCACCCCATTGGGGCAAAATCCTTACGAGCAGTACTTC.

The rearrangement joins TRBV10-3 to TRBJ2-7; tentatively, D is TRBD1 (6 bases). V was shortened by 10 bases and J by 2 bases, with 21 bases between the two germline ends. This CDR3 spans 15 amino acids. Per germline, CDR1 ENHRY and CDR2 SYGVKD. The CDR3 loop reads CATRGGWGTTYEQYF. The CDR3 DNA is TGTGCCACTCGGGGTGGGTGGGGGACAACCTACGAGCAGTACTTC.

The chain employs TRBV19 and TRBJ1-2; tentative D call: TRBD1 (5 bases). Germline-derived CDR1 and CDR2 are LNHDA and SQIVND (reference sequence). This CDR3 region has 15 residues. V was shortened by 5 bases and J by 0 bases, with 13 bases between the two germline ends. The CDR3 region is CASSSLGTANYGYTF. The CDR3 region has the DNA TGTGCCAGTAGTTCGCTCGGGACTGCTAACTATGGCTACACCTTC. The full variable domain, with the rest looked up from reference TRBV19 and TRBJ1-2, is DGGITQSPKYLFRKEGQNVTLSCEQNLNHDAMYWYRQDPGQGLRLIYYSQIVNDFQKGDIAEGYSVSREKKESFPLTVTSAQKNPTAFYLCASSSLGTANYGYTFGSGTRLTVV.

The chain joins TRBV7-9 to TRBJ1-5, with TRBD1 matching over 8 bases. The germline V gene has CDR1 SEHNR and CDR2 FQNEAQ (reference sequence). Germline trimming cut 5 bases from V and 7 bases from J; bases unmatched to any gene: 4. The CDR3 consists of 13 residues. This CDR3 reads CASSLDRDQPQHF. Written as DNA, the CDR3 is TGTGCCAGCAGCCTGGACAGGGACCAGCCCCAGCATTTT.